This T cell receptor beta chain is from a study of metastatic and nonmetastatic thyroid tumors. Study-level information: From malignant and benign thyroid patients, repertoires in blood and in tumor or nodule tissue were compared.

Authors' data handling: A classifier for distant metastasis in papillary thyroid cancer was constructed using CDR3 differences observed across clinicopathological groups. TCRdb re-called the PCR reads with MiXCR. TCRdb's processing, not the study's, gives the V and J calls here. The sample holds approximately 17,000 clones; 27% are singletons and the top ten take roughly 13%. Nobody among the patients had been given any treatment before thyroid surgery. The study, taken as a whole, reports: TCR beta diversity was reportedly significantly higher in malignant thyroid tumors than benign nodules, in blood and tumor.

Concerning this clone: Its antigen is unidentified.

The CDR3 extends over 13 amino acids. CDR1 is DFQATT, CDR2 SNEGSKA, per germline (reference sequence). V lost 4 bases to trimming and J lost 8 bases, with 14 bases between them. The clonotype originates from a female donor with papillary thyroid cancer or a benign thyroid nodule (not recorded which). Some clones in this sample may be carry-over from other donors' samples. The sequencing input was adjacent normal tissue. V gene TRBV20-1 combines with J gene TRBJ1-4, with D tentatively TRBD1 (6 bases). The CDR3 DNA follows: TGCAGTGCTATACAGGGTTATGGGGAAAAACTGTTTTTT. Protein product: CSAIQGYGEKLFF.